This entry describes one T cell receptor beta chain. Its antigen is undetermined. This sample is part of a study of CD8 T cells in Susac syndrome. On the study more broadly: Within the sequenced group of Susac syndrome patients, about 6 showed active disease and eight or nine were in remission. Whole-study findings and limits: CD4+ repertoires of Susac syndrome patients lacked detectable clonal expansion.

TEMRA cells underwent FACS enrichment and CD8+ and CD4+ T cells underwent negative isolation. It was with random hexamers that roughly 0.45 to 1 ug RNA was reverse transcribed. Coverage of TCR beta CDR3 amplification by immunoSEQ multiplex PCR extended to 54 Vbeta and 13 Jbeta. From the immunoSEQ multiplex PCR reads, TCRdb called clonotypes with MiXCR, one entry per CDR3 protein. The repertoire holds under 200,000 distinct CDR3 sequences, with more than 90% as singletons. The sequencing sample was made of CD4+ T cells from PBMCs. The receptor's source is a human donor with Susac syndrome.

The CDR3 DNA is TGTGCCAGCTCCTCGCGGGCAGTATCCTACAATGAGCAGTTCTTC. Translation gives CASSSRAVSYNEQFF. The V and J genes are TRBV18 and TRBJ2-1; possible D gene TRBD2, 5 bases. Germline V gene lookup returns CDR1 KGHSH and CDR2 LQKENI. There are 15 residues in the CDR3. The V and J ends lost 6 bases and 1 base respectively, with 13 bases between them. Filled out from reference TRBV18 and TRBJ2-1, the complete variable domain reads NAGVMQNPRHLVRRRGQEARLRCSPMKGHSHVYWYRQLPEEGLKFMVYLQKENIIDESGMPKERFSAEFPKEGPSILRIQQVVRGDSAAYFCASSSRAVSYNEQFFGPGTRLTVL.